Below, one T cell receptor beta chain is given with its context. This record comes from a study of control samples from healthy donors and cancer patients. Germline CDR1 and CDR2: LNHDA and SQIVND (reference sequence). There are 18 residues in the CDR3. V lost 6 bases and J lost 4, with 25 bases in between. The table came from immunoSEQ multiplex PCR; TCRdb's copy has only in-frame clones and leaves some out. This table holds about 200,000 clones, around 90% found once. The TCR originated in a man in his thirties or forties in good health. The sequenced sample consisted of blood. This chain connects TRBV19 to TRBJ1-5, with D possibly TRBD1 on 5 matching bases. The CDR3 bases are TGTGCCAGTAGGATCGGGAGCGGGGCCCCGCTTGGGAATCAGCCCCAGCATTTT. Protein: CASRIGSGAPLGNQPQHF. Filled out from reference TRBV19 and TRBJ1-5, the complete variable domain reads DGGITQSPKYLFRKEGQNVTLSCEQNLNHDAMYWYRQDPGQGLRLIYYSQIVNDFQKGDIAEGYSVSREKKESFPLTVTSAQKNPTAFYLCASRIGSGAPLGNQPQHFGDGTRLSIL.